The text below deals with one T cell receptor beta chain. Its antigen is not identified. This entry comes from a study of T-cell memory formation after mild COVID-19. Constant-segment-primed 5'RACE gave TCR alpha and TCR beta cDNA libraries with sample barcodes and UMIs. One entry per CDR3 protein results from TCRdb running MiXCR on the 5' RACE reads. The sample has roughly 580,000 distinct CDR3 sequences, approximately 19% seen once; the top ten hold about 11%. The germline V gene has CDR1 SGHTA and CDR2 FQGTGA. The V and J ends lost 6 bases and 1 base respectively, with 12 bases between them. CDR3 length: 15 amino acids. Regarding the study as a whole: Among CD4+ contracting clones, most were CM and EM, and CD8+ ones EMRA. Clones contracting day 15 to 85 were balanced CD4/CD8; later expanders leaned CD4+.

V and J are TRBV7-3 and TRBJ1-4, with D tentatively TRBD1 (5 bases). The sequenced sample was PBMCs or a T cell subset sorted from them (not recorded which). This clonotype originated in an adult woman who had mild COVID-19 (a few samples of this study predate the infection). Cell type and time point are not known. The CDR3 sequence: CASSQTGLTNEKLFF. In DNA form, the CDR3 reads TGTGCCAGCAGTCAAACAGGCTTAACTAATGAAAAACTGTTTTTT.